These T cell receptor beta chains were read from a single sample in a study of CD8+CD57+ T cells in acquired aplastic anemia. TCRdb recomputed calls from the reads with MiXCR, one row per CDR3 protein. The profile shows some 130,000 distinct CDR3 sequences, less than 45% of them singletons. The sample consisted of sorted CD4+, CD8+, or CD8+CD57+ T cells (not recorded which) from PBMCs. The receptors come from a human donor in good health, serving as a control. Each CDR3 is given with its conserved first and last residue. The D gene is left open where the match is weak. Clone size, where shown, is once, few, many, or a class for clones that have expanded.

>TRBJ1-4|NA|many|TRBV24-1
TGTGCCACCAGCAGGGGTGGAACTAATGAAAAACTGTTTTTT
CATSRGGTNEKLFF
>TRBJ1-2|NA|many|TRBV20-1
TGCAGTGCTAGAGACCCGGGGGGGGCCGGCTATGGCTACACCTTC
CSARDPGGAGYGYTF
>TRBJ2-7|TRBD1|NA|TRBV5-1
TGCGCCAGCAGCTTGAAGGGACAGGGCTACGAGCAGTACTTC
CASSLKGQGYEQYF
>TRBJ1-2|NA|NA|TRBV7-2
TGTGCCAGCTCACCCTCCTCCTGGGGCTACACCTTC
CASSPSSWGYTF
>TRBJ2-3|TRBD2|few|TRBV6-2/TRBV6-3
TGTGCCAGCAGTTACTCATTAGCCGGGACTAGCGGGGGGGCCTGGAATACGCAGTATTTT
CASSYSLAGTSGGAWNTQYF
>TRBJ2-5|NA|many|TRBV11-2
TGTGCCAGCAGCTTAGATGACGAGACCCAGTACTTC
CASSLDDETQYF
>TRBJ1-2|NA|many|TRBV5-1
TGCGCCAGCAGCGATGCCCTGGGGGGGTATGGCTACACCTTC
CASSDALGGYGYTF
>TRBJ1-1|NA|many|TRBV12-3/TRBV12-4
TGTGCCAGCTCCTACCCTGGGGCTGAAGCTTTCTTT
CASSYPGAEAFF
>TRBJ2-6|NA|many|TRBV5-1
TGCGCCAGCAGCTTGGAACCGAACTCTGGGGCCAACGTCCTGACTTTC
CASSLEPNSGANVLTF
>TRBJ2-5|NA|NA|TRBV19
TGTGCCAGTAGTATCCGACAGGCGGAGACCCAGTACTTC
CASSIRQAETQYF
>TRBJ2-1|NA|many|TRBV12-5
TGTGCTAGTGGCCAGGTCCAGGGCTCCTACAATGAGCAGTTCTTC
CASGQVQGSYNEQFF
>TRBJ1-5|NA|many|TRBV12-3/TRBV12-4
TGTGCCAGCAGTGGGGGCTATAGCAATCAGCCCCAGCATTTT
CASSGGYSNQPQHF
>TRBJ2-1|NA|few|TRBV19
TGTGCCAGTAGTATGGGCCCTAACAATGAGCAGTTCTTC
CASSMGPNNEQFF
>TRBJ2-1|TRBD2|many|TRBV20-1
TGCAGTGCTCTTGGACCCTTCCGTCTAGCGGGCCACTCCTACAATGAGCAGTTCTTC
CSALGPFRLAGHSYNEQFF
>TRBJ2-1|TRBD2|many|TRBV18
TGTGCCAGCTCACCGATGACCGGGACTAGTTCATTTGAGCAGTTCTTC
CASSPMTGTSSFEQFF
>TRBJ1-5|NA|many|TRBV20-1
TGCAGTGCCACACAGGGAAATAGCAATCAGCCCCAGCATTTT
CSATQGNSNQPQHF
>TRBJ1-1|NA|NA|TRBV10-3
TGTGCCATCAGTGAGTTTGCACAGGGAAACACTGAAGCTTTCTTT
CAISEFAQGNTEAFF
>TRBJ1-3|NA|NA|TRBV25-1
TGTGCCAGCAGTGGGGGTGGCTCAAGCTCTGGAAACACCATATATTTT
CASSGGGSSSGNTIYF
>TRBJ2-7|NA|NA|TRBV7-6
TGTGCCAGCAGCATCAGTCCCCAGGGGTACGAGCAGTACTTC
CASSISPQGYEQYF
>TRBJ1-4|NA|many|TRBV20-1
TGCAGTGCTGCCGTTATGGGTGTGGGCGAAAAACTGTTTTTT
CSAAVMGVGEKLFF
>TRBJ1-5|NA|many|TRBV24-1
TGTGCCGTTGGGACTGAATGGGGGCCCCAGCATTTT
CAVGTEWGPQHF
>TRBJ1-6|NA|NA|TRBV2
TGTGCCAGCATGTGGGTTAATAATTCACCCCTCCACTTT
CASMWVNNSPLHF
>TRBJ1-1|NA|few|TRBV3-1
TGTGCCAGCAGCCAGCAAATAGGCCATGAAGCTTTCTTT
CASSQQIGHEAFF
>TRBJ2-1|TRBD2|NA|TRBV7-3
TGTGCCAGCAGCTTATACGGGGGGGCATCCTACAATGAGCAGTTCTTC
CASSLYGGASYNEQFF
>TRBJ2-7|NA|NA|TRBV7-9
TGTGCCAGCAGCCCGAGGACAGACTACGAGCAGTACTTC
CASSPRTDYEQYF
>TRBJ1-2|NA|few|TRBV30
TGTGCCTGGAGTGCCAGACCTGGGGGCTATGGCTACACCTTC
CAWSARPGGYGYTF
>TRBJ2-7|NA|many|TRBV12-3/TRBV12-4
TGTGCCAGCAGTTCGTTCGGTCTGGAGCAGTACTTC
CASSSFGLEQYF
>TRBJ1-1|NA|NA|TRBV27
TGTGCCAGCAGTTTCATACAGGGCAGGACTGAAGCTTTCTTT
CASSFIQGRTEAFF
>TRBJ2-5|TRBD2|NA|TRBV5-6
TGTGCCAGCAGCTTGGAAAAGCGGGGGAGCGGGACCCAGTACTTC
CASSLEKRGSGTQYF
>TRBJ2-3|NA|few|TRBV7-2
TGTGCCAGCAGCTTAGCGGCGGTGAGGGGAGATACGCAGTATTTT
CASSLAAVRGDTQYF
>TRBJ2-1|TRBD1|many|TRBV14
TGTGCCAGCAGCCAAGACCGACAGGGAAGGCCTCGGAATGAGCAGTTCTTC
CASSQDRQGRPRNEQFF
>TRBJ1-4|NA|NA|TRBV7-8
TGTGCCAGCACAACTGACCGTAATGAAAAACTGTTTTTT
CASTTDRNEKLFF
>TRBJ2-7|TRBD2|many|TRBV11-2
TGTGCCAGCAGCTTCGGACTAGCGGGAGGTGGCGACGAGCAGTACTTC
CASSFGLAGGGDEQYF
>TRBJ2-3|TRBD2|NA|TRBV12-3/TRBV12-4
TGTGCCAGCAGTTTTGCGGGGGTCACAGATACGCAGTATTTT
CASSFAGVTDTQYF
>TRBJ2-2|NA|NA|TRBV20-1
TGCAGTGCTAGAGGAAGCAACACCGGGGAGCTGTCTTTT
CSARGSNTGELSF
>TRBJ2-3|NA|NA|TRBV7-9
TGTGCCAGCAGCCCAGGGGGGAAAGATACGCAGTATTTT
CASSPGGKDTQYF
>TRBJ1-1|TRBD1|few|TRBV10-3
TGTGCCATCAGGAAGGGACAGGCCAAGGGAACTGAAGCTTTCTTT
CAIRKGQAKGTEAFF